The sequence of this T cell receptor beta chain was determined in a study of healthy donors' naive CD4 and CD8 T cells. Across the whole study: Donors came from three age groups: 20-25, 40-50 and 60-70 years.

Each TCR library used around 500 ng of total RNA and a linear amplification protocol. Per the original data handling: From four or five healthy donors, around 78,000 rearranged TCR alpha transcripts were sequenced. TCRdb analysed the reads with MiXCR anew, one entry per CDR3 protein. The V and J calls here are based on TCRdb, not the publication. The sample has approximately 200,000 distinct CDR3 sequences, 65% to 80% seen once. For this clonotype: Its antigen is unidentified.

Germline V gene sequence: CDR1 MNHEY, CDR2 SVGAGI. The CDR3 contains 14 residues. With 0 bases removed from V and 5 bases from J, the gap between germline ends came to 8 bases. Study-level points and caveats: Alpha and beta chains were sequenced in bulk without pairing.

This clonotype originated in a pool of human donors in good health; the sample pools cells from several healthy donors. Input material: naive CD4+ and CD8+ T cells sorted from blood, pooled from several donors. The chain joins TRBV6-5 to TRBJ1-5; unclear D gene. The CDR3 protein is CASSYSSPDQPQHF. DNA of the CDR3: TGTGCCAGCAGTTACTCATCCCCCGATCAGCCCCAGCATTTT.